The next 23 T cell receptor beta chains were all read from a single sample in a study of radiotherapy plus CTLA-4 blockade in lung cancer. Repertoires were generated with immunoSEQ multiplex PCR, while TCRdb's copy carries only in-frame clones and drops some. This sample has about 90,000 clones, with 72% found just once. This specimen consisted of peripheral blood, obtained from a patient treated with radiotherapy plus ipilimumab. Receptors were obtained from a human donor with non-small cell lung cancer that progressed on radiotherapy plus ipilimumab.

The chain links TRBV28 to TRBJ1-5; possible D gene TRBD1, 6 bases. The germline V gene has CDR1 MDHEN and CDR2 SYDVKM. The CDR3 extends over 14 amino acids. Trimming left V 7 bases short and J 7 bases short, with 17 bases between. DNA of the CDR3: TGTGCCAGCAACATTTACAGGGTTGGCCAGCCCCAGCATTTT. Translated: CASNIYRVGQPQHF.

The CDR3 is CSVVTGNYEQYF. The CDR3 nucleotides read TGCAGCGTTGTTACGGGCAACTACGAGCAGTACTTC. The genes are TRBV29-1 and TRBJ2-7; D call uncertain. Looked up from germline, CDR1 is SQVTM and CDR2 is ANQGSEA. The CDR3 totals 12 residues. V was cut by 4 bases and J by 3 bases, with 10 bases left in between.

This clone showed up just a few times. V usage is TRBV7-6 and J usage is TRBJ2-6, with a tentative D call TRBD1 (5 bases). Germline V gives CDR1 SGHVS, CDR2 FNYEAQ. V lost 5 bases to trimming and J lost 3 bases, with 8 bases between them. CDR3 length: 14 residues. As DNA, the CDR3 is TGTGCCAGCAGCCAGGGTTTTGGGGCCAACGTCCTGACTTTC. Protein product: CASSQGFGANVLTF.

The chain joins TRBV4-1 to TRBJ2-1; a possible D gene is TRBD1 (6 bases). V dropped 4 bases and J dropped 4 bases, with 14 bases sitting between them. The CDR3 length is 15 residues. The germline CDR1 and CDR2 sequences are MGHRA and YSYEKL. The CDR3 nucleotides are TGCGCCAGCAGCCTATCGGACAGCTTTTACAATGAGCAGTTCTTC. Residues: CASSLSDSFYNEQFF.

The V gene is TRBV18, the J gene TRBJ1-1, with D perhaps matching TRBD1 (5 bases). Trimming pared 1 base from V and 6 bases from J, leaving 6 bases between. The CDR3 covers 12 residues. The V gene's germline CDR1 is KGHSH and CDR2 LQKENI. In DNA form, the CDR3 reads TGTGCCAGCTCACCACGGGGGGCTGAAGCTTTCTTT. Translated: CASSPRGAEAFF.

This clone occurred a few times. CDR3 in amino acids: CASRDIRDRGEKLFF. DNA of the CDR3: TGTGCCAGCAGGGACATCCGGGACAGGGGCGAAAAACTGTTTTTT. V usage is TRBV2 and J usage is TRBJ1-4; 10 bases align to TRBD1. With V trimmed by 6 bases and J by 8 bases, 9 bases remained unmatched. CDR1 and CDR2 from the germline V gene are SNHLY and FYNNEI. This CDR3 contains 15 residues.

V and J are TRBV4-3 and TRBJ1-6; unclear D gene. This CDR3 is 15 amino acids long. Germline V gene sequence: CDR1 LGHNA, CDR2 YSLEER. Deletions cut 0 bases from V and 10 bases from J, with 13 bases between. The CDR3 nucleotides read TGCGCCAGCAGCCAAGAAGTGGACCCAGGATCACCCCTCCACTTT. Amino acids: CASSQEVDPGSPLHF.

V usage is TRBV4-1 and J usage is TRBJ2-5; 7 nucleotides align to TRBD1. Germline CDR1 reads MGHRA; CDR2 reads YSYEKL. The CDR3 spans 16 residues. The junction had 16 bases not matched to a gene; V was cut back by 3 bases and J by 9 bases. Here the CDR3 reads CASSHLPGQSLPSQYF. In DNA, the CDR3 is TGCGCCAGCAGCCATCTACCGGGACAGTCCCTCCCCTCCCAGTACTTC.

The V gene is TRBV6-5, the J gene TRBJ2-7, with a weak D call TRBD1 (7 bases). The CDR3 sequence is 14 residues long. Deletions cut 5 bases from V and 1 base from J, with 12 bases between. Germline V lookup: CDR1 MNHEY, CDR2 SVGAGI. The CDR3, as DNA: TGTGCCAGCAGTCGCGGGGACAGTTCCTACGAGCAGTACTTC. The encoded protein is CASSRGDSSYEQYF.

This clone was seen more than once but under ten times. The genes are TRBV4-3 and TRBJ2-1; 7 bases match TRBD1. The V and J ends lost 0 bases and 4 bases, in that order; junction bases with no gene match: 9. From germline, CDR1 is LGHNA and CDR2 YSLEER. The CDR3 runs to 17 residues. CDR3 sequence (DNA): TGCGCCAGCAGCCAAGACTCCATAGGGACAGTTTACAATGAGCAGTTCTTC. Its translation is CASSQDSIGTVYNEQFF.

CDR3 coding DNA: TGTGCCAGCAGCGTAGGAGGTTTCAGTTACAATGAGCAGTTCTTC. Amino acids: CASSVGGFSYNEQFF. The chain joins TRBV9 to TRBJ2-1; D gene ambiguous. V lost 0 bases to trimming and J lost 4 bases, with 11 bases between them. This CDR3 has 15 amino acids. Germline CDR1 and CDR2: SGDLS and YYNGEE.

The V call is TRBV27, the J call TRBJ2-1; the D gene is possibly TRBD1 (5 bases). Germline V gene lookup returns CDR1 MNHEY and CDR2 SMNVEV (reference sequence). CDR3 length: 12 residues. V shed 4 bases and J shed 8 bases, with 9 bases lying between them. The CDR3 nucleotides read TGTGCCAGCAGTTATCAGGGCCATGAGCAGTTCTTC. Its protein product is CASSYQGHEQFF.

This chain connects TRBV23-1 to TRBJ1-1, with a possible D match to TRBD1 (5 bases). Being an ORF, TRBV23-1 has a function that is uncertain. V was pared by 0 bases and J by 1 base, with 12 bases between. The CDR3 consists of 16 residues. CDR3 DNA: TGCGCCAGCAGTCAATCGATTAGGGGAGGGAACACTGAAGCTTTCTTT. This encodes CASSQSIRGGNTEAFF.

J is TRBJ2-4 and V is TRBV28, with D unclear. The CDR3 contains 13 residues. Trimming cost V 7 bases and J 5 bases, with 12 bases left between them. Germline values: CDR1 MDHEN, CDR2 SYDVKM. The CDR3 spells CASTRHPENIQYF. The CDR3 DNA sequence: TGTGCCAGCACCCGACACCCGGAAAACATTCAGTACTTC.

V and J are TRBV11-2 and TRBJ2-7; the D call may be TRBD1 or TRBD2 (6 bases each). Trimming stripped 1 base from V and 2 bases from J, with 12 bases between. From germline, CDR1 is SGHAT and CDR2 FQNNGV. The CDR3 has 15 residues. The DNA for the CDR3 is TGTGCCAGCAGCTTAGGAGAGGGGGGTGCCTACGAGCAGTACTTC. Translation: CASSLGEGGAYEQYF. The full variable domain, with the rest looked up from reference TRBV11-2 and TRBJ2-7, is EAGVAQSPRYKIIEKRQSVAFWCNPISGHATLYWYQQILGQGPKLLIQFQNNGVVDDSQLPKDRFSAERLKGVDSTLKIQPAKLEDSAVYLCASSLGEGGAYEQYFGPGTRLTVT.

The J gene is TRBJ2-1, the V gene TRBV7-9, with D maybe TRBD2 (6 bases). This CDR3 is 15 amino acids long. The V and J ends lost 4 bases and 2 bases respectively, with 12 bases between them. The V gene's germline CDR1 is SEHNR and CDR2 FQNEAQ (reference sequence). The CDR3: CASSSMDYAYNEQFF. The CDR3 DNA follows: TGTGCCAGCAGCTCGATGGACTACGCCTACAATGAGCAGTTCTTC. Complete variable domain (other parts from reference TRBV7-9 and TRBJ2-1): DTGVSQNPRHKITKRGQNVTFRCDPISEHNRLYWYRQTLGQGPEFLTYFQNEAQLEKSRLLSDRFSAERPKGSFSTLEIQRTEQGDSAMYLCASSSMDYAYNEQFFGPGTRLTVL.

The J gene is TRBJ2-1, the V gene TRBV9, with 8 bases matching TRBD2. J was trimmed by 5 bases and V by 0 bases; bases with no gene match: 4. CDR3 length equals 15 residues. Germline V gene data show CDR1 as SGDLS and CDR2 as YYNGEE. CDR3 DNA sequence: TGTGCCAGCAGCGTAGGAGCGGGGGCCCACAATGAGCAGTTCTTC. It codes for CASSVGAGAHNEQFF.

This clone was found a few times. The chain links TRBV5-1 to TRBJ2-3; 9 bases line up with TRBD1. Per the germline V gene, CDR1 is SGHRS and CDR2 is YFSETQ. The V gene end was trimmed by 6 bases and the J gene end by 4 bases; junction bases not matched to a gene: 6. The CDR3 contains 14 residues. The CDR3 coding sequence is TGCGCCAGCAAACAGGGGGCATCGCCAGATACGCAGTATTTT. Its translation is CASKQGASPDTQYF. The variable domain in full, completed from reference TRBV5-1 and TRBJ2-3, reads KAGVTQTPRYLIKTRGQQVTLSCSPISGHRSVSWYQQTPGQGLQFLFEYFSETQRNKGNFPGRFSGRQFSNSRSEMNVSTLELGDSALYLCASKQGASPDTQYFGPGTRLTVL.

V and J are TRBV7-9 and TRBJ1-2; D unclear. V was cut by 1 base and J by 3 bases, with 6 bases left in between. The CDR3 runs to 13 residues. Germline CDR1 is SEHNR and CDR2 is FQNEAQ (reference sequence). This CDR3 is CASSLDSDYGYTF. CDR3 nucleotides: TGTGCCAGCAGCTTAGACTCGGACTATGGCTACACCTTC.

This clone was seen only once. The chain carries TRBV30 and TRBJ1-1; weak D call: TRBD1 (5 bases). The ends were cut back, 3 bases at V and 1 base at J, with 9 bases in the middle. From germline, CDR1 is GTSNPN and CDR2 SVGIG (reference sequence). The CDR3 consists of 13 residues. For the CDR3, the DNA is TGTGCCTGGAGACGGACATCGAACACTGAAGCTTTCTTT. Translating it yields CAWRRTSNTEAFF.

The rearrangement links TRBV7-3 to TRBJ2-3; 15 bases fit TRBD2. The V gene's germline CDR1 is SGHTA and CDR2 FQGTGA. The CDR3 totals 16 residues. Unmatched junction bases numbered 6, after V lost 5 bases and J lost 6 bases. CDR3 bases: TGTGCCAGCAGCCGGACTAGCGGGGGGGTCCGTGATACGCAGTATTTT. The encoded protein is CASSRTSGGVRDTQYF.

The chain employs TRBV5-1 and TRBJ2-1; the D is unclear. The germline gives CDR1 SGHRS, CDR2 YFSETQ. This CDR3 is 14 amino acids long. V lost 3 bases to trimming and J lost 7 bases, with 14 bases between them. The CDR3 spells CASSWTSLGNEQFF. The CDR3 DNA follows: TGCGCCAGCAGCTGGACGTCGTTGGGGAATGAGCAGTTCTTC.

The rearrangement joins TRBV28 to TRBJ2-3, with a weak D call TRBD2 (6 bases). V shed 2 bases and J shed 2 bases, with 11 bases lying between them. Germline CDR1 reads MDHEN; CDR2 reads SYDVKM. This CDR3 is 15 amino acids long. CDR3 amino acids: CASSLVSSDTDTQYF. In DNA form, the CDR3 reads TGTGCCAGCAGTTTAGTCTCTAGCGACACAGATACGCAGTATTTT.